What follows is one T cell receptor beta chain and its context. This sample is part of a study of shared clonotypes between healthy human individuals. V lost 1 base and J lost 5; bases outside the gene matches: 18. Germline CDR1 is SEHNR and CDR2 is FQNEAQ (reference sequence). The CDR3 runs to 19 residues. Method: immunoSEQ multiplex PCR; TCRdb's copy keeps in-frame clones and lacks some. The table includes just over 2,000,000 clones, 95% detected once. This receptor was taken from a young man in good health. The rearrangement links TRBV7-9 to TRBJ1-1; TRBD1 aligns across 8 bases. The sequencing sample was made of naive CD4+ T cells sorted from blood. Indicated subset: CD45RA+ positively selected. The CDR3 DNA reads as TGTGCCAGCAGCTTAGAAGTGGCGGACAGGGAAGGGGTGGATACTGAAGCTTTCTTT. This sequence encodes CASSLEVADREGVDTEAFF.